These 32 T cell receptor beta chains came from one sample sequenced in a study of regulatory T cells in long-lasting Graves disease. The time point is: newly diagnosed GD, antithyroid drugs for less than 3 months. From RNA extracted from PBMCs, the TCR library was made. The TCR beta library used iRepertoire HTBI primers with Arm-PCR amplification of CDR3. A single record per CDR3 protein comes from TCRdb applying MiXCR to the multiplex PCR reads. Of over 500,000 distinct CDR3 sequences in the sample, about 15% were seen once. This same sample was also part of a study on T cells in Graves' hyperthyroidism and ophthalmopathy.

Sequencing was performed on peripheral blood mononuclear cells (PBMCs), taken at new diagnosis, from a patient treated with antithyroid drugs. The receptors were gathered from a young man with Graves disease.

There are many counts of this clonotype. This chain links TRBV7-9 with TRBJ1-1, with 9 bases lining up with TRBD1. The V gene end was trimmed by 5 bases and the J gene end by 1 base; junction bases not matched to a gene: 8. The germline gives CDR1 SEHNR, CDR2 FQNEAQ (reference sequence). The CDR3 length is 16 residues. The CDR3 coding sequence is TGTGCCAGCAGCCGAACAGGGGGCGCCGCGAACACTGAAGCTTTCTTT. This gives the protein CASSRTGGAANTEAFF. Full variable domain (missing parts from reference TRBV7-9 and TRBJ1-1): DTGVSQNPRHKITKRGQNVTFRCDPISEHNRLYWYRQTLGQGPEFLTYFQNEAQLEKSRLLSDRFSAERPKGSFSTLEIQRTEQGDSAMYLCASSRTGGAANTEAFFGQGTRLTVV.

This clonotype came up a few times. Because it lacks the conserved phenylalanine or tryptophan at the end, this CDR3 is likely a read error. The V and J genes are TRBV28 and TRBJ2-5, with D unclear. V was pared by 7 bases and J by 0 bases, with 18 bases between. Germline CDR1 reads MDHEN; CDR2 reads SYDVKM. CDR3 length: 16 residues. The CDR3 is CASTSLRKSYQETQYS. The CDR3 nucleotides read TGTGCCAGCACCTCCCTAAGGAAATCGTACCAAGAGACCCAGTACTCC.

This clonotype has just a few counts. The CDR3 nucleotides read TGTGCCAGCAGCCCCCACGACGGGGAGCTGTTTTTT. Its protein is CASSPHDGELFF. The V call is TRBV7-3, the J call TRBJ2-2; D remains unclear. Trimming removed 5 bases at V and 7 bases at J, with 8 bases between. CDR3 length equals 12 residues. The germline CDR1 and CDR2 sequences are SGHTA and FQGTGA.

The rearrangement links TRBV7-2 to TRBJ2-1; TRBD2 matches at 7 bases. The J call may not be correct, given that the DNA end is closer to TRBJ2-5. Germline CDR1 and CDR2: SGHTA and FQGNSA. CDR3 length: 16 residues. The CDR3 bases are TGTGCCAGCAGCTTAGCCCGGGGGAGGGCCGTAGAGACCCAGTACTTC. The encoded protein is CASSLARGRAVETQYF.

The chain links TRBV7-9 to TRBJ2-1; unclear D gene. Looked up from germline, CDR1 is SEHNR and CDR2 is FQNEAQ (reference sequence). The CDR3 length is 16 residues. Trimming stripped 1 base from V and 0 bases from J, with 10 bases between. CDR3 region: CASSLVGGFSYNEQFF. DNA for the CDR3: TGTGCCAGCAGCTTAGTCGGTGGGTTCTCCTACAATGAGCAGTTCTTC.

The V gene is TRBV7-3, the J gene TRBJ2-3; TRBD2 agrees at 7 bases. CDR3 length: 12 residues. V gave up 5 bases and J gave up 9 bases; unmatched junction bases: 5. Germline CDR1 is SGHTA and CDR2 is FQGTGA. This chain's CDR3 is CASSQRRGTQYF. DNA for the CDR3: TGTGCCAGCAGCCAAAGGCGGGGGACGCAGTATTTT. Using reference TRBV7-3 and TRBJ2-3 for the parts outside the CDR3, the full variable domain is GAGVSQTPSNKVTEKGKYVELRCDPISGHTALYWYRQSLGQGPEFLIYFQGTGAADDSGLPNDRFFAVRPEGSVSTLKIQRTERGDSAVYLCASSQRRGTQYFGPGTRLTVL.

CDR3 coding DNA: TGTGCCAGCACCCCCGACGAGAAACAAGAGACCCAGTACTTC. Its translation is CASTPDEKQETQYF. The chain recombines TRBV7-9 with TRBJ2-5; D ambiguous. The germline CDR1 and CDR2 sequences are SEHNR and FQNEAQ (reference sequence). The CDR3 is 14 residues long. V was trimmed by 7 bases and J by 2 bases, leaving 14 bases between them.

This clonotype was detected ten times or more. The chain couples TRBV11-2 to TRBJ2-5; D is perhaps TRBD1 (5 bases). This CDR3 has 13 amino acids. From germline, CDR1 is SGHAT and CDR2 FQNNGV. V was clipped by 6 bases and J by 4 bases, with 12 bases between them. The chain's CDR3 is CASSLGRVETQYF. CDR3 sequence (DNA): TGTGCCAGCAGTTTGGGCAGGGTAGAGACCCAGTACTTC.

V is TRBV2 and J is TRBJ2-6; D unresolved. CDR1 SNHLY and CDR2 FYNNEI come from the germline V gene. The V end was cut by 2 bases, the J end by 4 bases, with 6 bases between. The CDR3 sequence is 14 residues long. For the CDR3, the DNA is TGTGCCAGCAGTGAAAGGCAGGGGGCCAACGTCCTGACTTTC. Encoded protein: CASSERQGANVLTF.

This rearrangement joins TRBV6-1 to TRBJ1-2; D uncertain. V was cut by 8 bases and J by 5 bases, with 18 bases left in between. CDR3 length: 14 residues. CDR1 and CDR2 (germline): MNHNS, SASEGT. CDR3 region: CASGTLGVVYGYTF. The CDR3 DNA sequence: TGTGCCAGCGGCACCCTCGGTGTCGTGTATGGCTACACCTTC.

Notes on this clonotype: Being one base from a much bigger clone, this may be a read error. The chain employs TRBV3-1 and TRBJ2-7; D may match TRBD1 or TRBD2 (7 bases each). CDR1 and CDR2 from the germline V gene are LGHDT and YNNKEL (reference sequence). The CDR3 length is 12 residues. The DNA for the CDR3 is TGTGCCAGCAGCCCTTCAGGGGGGGAGCGGTACTTC. It encodes CASSPSGGERYF.

This clonotype appeared a few times. This sequence joins TRBV20-1 and TRBJ2-3, with 9 positions matching TRBD2. J gave up 4 bases and V 0 bases, and 8 bases lay outside the gene matches. The CDR3 runs 16 residues. Germline loops: CDR1 DFQATT, CDR2 SNEGSKA (reference sequence). The CDR3 coding sequence is TGCAGTGCTAGAGATCGGTTACTAGCGGGCGCAGATACGCAGTATTTT. It is translated as CSARDRLLAGADTQYF.

Only a few counts were recorded for this clonotype. The junction differs from germline at one of its ends, possibly a read error. This chain uses TRBV5-4 with TRBJ2-7, with 9 positions matching TRBD2. The CDR3 is 14 amino acids. Germline values: CDR1 SGHNT, CDR2 YYREEE (reference sequence). CDR3: CVSSRGLASYEQYF. DNA of the CDR3: TGTGTCAGCAGCCGCGGACTAGCGTCCTACGAGCAGTACTTC.

The V gene is TRBV24-1, the J gene TRBJ2-2; D gene ambiguous. The germline CDR1 and CDR2 sequences are KGHDR and SFDVKD. V was shortened by 1 base and J by 13 bases, with 6 bases between the two germline ends. The CDR3 contains 11 residues. CDR3 protein: CATSDLTALFF. As DNA, the CDR3 is TGTGCCACCAGTGATTTAACCGCGCTGTTTTTT.

This clonotype was detected only a few times. V and J are TRBV7-9 and TRBJ2-3; 11 positions match TRBD2. V lost 2 bases to trimming and J lost 6 bases; unmatched junction nucleotides: 4. Germline loops: CDR1 SEHNR, CDR2 FQNEAQ (reference sequence). This CDR3 spans 15 amino acids. In nucleotides, the CDR3 is TGTGCCAGCAGCTTACTGGCTAGCGGGAGGGATACGCAGTATTTT. As protein: CASSLLASGRDTQYF.

There are many counts of this clonotype. The chain joins TRBV11-2 to TRBJ2-3, with D hard to call. This CDR3 is built from 12 residues. V was shortened by 4 bases and J by 2 bases, with 4 bases between the two germline ends. CDR1 and CDR2 from the germline V gene are SGHAT and FQNNGV. CDR3 sequence reads: CASSSHTDTQYF. The DNA of the CDR3 is TGTGCCAGCAGCTCTCACACAGATACGCAGTATTTT. Filled out from reference TRBV11-2 and TRBJ2-3, the complete variable domain reads EAGVAQSPRYKIIEKRQSVAFWCNPISGHATLYWYQQILGQGPKLLIQFQNNGVVDDSQLPKDRFSAERLKGVDSTLKIQPAKLEDSAVYLCASSSHTDTQYFGPGTRLTVL.

This clonotype turned up a few times. V and J are TRBV10-3 and TRBJ2-7; D gene ambiguous. The CDR3 contains 13 residues. Trimming removed 8 bases from V and 2 bases from J, with 13 bases in between. Per germline, CDR1 ENHRY and CDR2 SYGVKD. CDR3 residues: CAIRLELAYEQYF. CDR3 nucleotides: TGTGCCATCCGCCTAGAACTGGCCTACGAGCAGTACTTC.

The chain uses TRBV2 and TRBJ2-7, with TRBD2 as a possible D gene (6 bases). The V gene's germline CDR1 is SNHLY and CDR2 FYNNEI. The CDR3 spans 12 residues. The CDR3 reads CVTTRGSGEQYF. For the CDR3, the DNA is TGTGTCACGACGCGGGGCTCGGGAGAGCAGTACTTC.

This clonotype was detected ten times or more. The chain employs TRBV7-3 and TRBJ2-3, with 10 bases lining up with TRBD2. The length of the CDR3 is 17 residues. Germline-derived CDR1 and CDR2 are SGHTA and FQGTGA. J lost 3 bases, V lost 3 bases, and 9 bases had no gene match. CDR3 loop: CASSFRASGRKTDTQYF. CDR3 DNA: TGTGCCAGCAGCTTCAGAGCTAGCGGGAGAAAAACAGATACGCAGTATTTT.

This clonotype has a handful of counts. The gene calls are TRBV14 and TRBJ1-4, with TRBD1 as a possible D gene (5 bases). Per the germline V gene, CDR1 is SGHDN and CDR2 is FVKESK. V shed 4 bases and J shed 8 bases, with 8 bases lying between them. This CDR3 contains 12 residues. This CDR3 reads CASSLYREKLFF. The DNA for the CDR3 is TGTGCCAGCAGCCTCTACAGGGAAAAACTGTTTTTT.

As concerns this clonotype: Since a much larger clone is just one base distant, this may be a read error. Because it lacks the conserved phenylalanine or tryptophan at the end, this CDR3 is likely a read error. Here the CDR3 reads CASSEVYNEQFL. The CDR3 region has the DNA TGTGCCAGCAGTGAGGTCTACAATGAGCAGTTCCTC. The chain has TRBV28 and TRBJ2-1; the D is unclear. CDR1 and CDR2 from the germline V gene are MDHEN and SYDVKM. V lost 5 bases, J lost 3 bases, and 5 bases lay in between. The CDR3 covers 12 residues.

This rearrangement joins TRBV12-3 or TRBV12-4 to TRBJ2-7, with 8 nucleotides matching TRBD2. The V and J ends lost 8 bases and 4 bases, in that order; junction bases with no gene match: 4. This CDR3 is built from 12 residues. This CDR3 reads CASRLAYYEQYF. CDR3 DNA: TGTGCCAGCCGACTAGCGTATTACGAGCAGTACTTC.

The chain joins TRBV12-3 or TRBV12-4 to TRBJ1-3; TRBD1 matches at 12 bases. The CDR3 loop spans 17 amino acids. V was clipped by 4 bases and J by 0 bases; unmatched bases: 4. The CDR3 loop is CASSWGTGGHSGNTIYF. CDR3 sequence (DNA): TGTGCCAGCAGTTGGGGGACAGGGGGCCACTCTGGAAACACCATATATTTT.

In its sample, this clonotype was seen many times. The chain couples TRBV20-1 to TRBJ2-7, with 8 bases aligning to TRBD1. From germline, CDR1 is DFQATT and CDR2 SNEGSKA (reference sequence). The CDR3 has 15 residues. Trimming took 6 bases from V and 4 from J; bases not matched to a gene: 14. The CDR3 region is CSATAARQGIYEQYF. CDR3 sequence (DNA): TGCAGTGCCACCGCGGCCCGACAGGGGATATACGAGCAGTACTTC.

This chain joins TRBV2 and TRBJ2-3; D is unclear. This CDR3 contains 14 residues. CDR1 is SNHLY and CDR2 is FYNNEI in the germline V gene. Trimming pared 1 base from V and 3 bases from J, leaving 8 bases between. CDR3: CASSEDKGTDTQYF. The CDR3 DNA follows: TGTGCCAGCAGTGAAGATAAAGGGACAGATACGCAGTATTTT.

There are a few counts of this clonotype. Given a much more abundant clone one base away, this may be a read error. CDR3 loop: CASSSSGRDGGTQYF. For the CDR3, the DNA is TGTGCCAGCAGTTCCAGCGGGAGGGATGGTGGTACGCAGTATTTT. The chain couples TRBV28 to TRBJ2-3; 10 nucleotides line up with TRBD2. The CDR3 loop spans 15 amino acids. Germline V gives CDR1 MDHEN, CDR2 SYDVKM. With 4 bases clipped from V and 8 bases from J, the junction kept 9 bases outside the gene matches.

About this clonotype: Since a much larger clone is just one base distant, this may be a read error. The chain carries TRBV20-1 and TRBJ2-1; possibly TRBD1 for D (7 bases). CDR1 and CDR2 from the germline V gene are DFQATT and SNEGSKA (reference sequence). The length of the CDR3 is 17 residues. The CDR3 here is CGARVAGQGGWYNEQFF. CDR3 sequence (DNA): TGCGGTGCTAGAGTTGCGGGCCAGGGGGGATGGTACAATGAGCAGTTCTTC.

This clonotype was seen ten or more times. J is TRBJ1-1 and V is TRBV3-1, with no clear D. Germline CDR1 is LGHDT and CDR2 is YNNKEL (reference sequence). This CDR3 contains 15 residues. Trimming removed 0 bases at V and 6 bases at J, with 14 bases between. The DNA of the CDR3 is TGTGCCAGCAGCCAAGATAATCCAGGTTACGCTGAAGCTTTCTTT. Translating it yields CASSQDNPGYAEAFF.

This clonotype has a count of ten or more. The rearrangement uses TRBV7-9 and TRBJ2-3; TRBD2 matches 7 bases. This CDR3 comprises 15 residues. CDR1 is SEHNR and CDR2 is FQNEAQ in the germline V gene (reference sequence). V lost 4 bases and J lost 4; bases outside the gene matches: 8. DNA of the CDR3: TGTGCCAGCAGCTCCTCGGGAGGTCTCCCAGATACGCAGTATTTT. Its translation is CASSSSGGLPDTQYF.

With regard to this clonotype: At one end, the junction sequence differs from germline, possibly due to a read error. The CDR3: CAGSIQDSGANVLTF. The CDR3, as DNA: TGTGCCGGCAGCATACAGGACTCTGGGGCCAACGTCCTGACTTTC. This chain links TRBV11-1 with TRBJ2-6, with D maybe TRBD1 (5 bases). Germline CDR1 is SGHAT and CDR2 is FQDESV (reference sequence). The CDR3 totals 15 residues.

This clonotype was observed at least ten times. The rearrangement uses TRBV27 and TRBJ1-1; no firm D call. This CDR3 has 15 residues. V shed 5 bases and J shed 0 bases, with 13 bases lying between them. CDR1 is MNHEY, CDR2 SMNVEV, per germline (reference sequence). The CDR3 reads CASSSKAPVNTEAFF. CDR3 nucleotides: TGTGCCAGCAGTAGTAAGGCCCCAGTGAACACTGAAGCTTTCTTT.

This clonotype was counted at least ten times. This chain connects TRBV27 to TRBJ1-6; D gene uncertain. Trimming stripped 0 bases from V and 8 bases from J, with 11 bases between. The CDR3 is 15 residues long. Germline CDR1 and CDR2: MNHEY and SMNVEV (reference sequence). The CDR3 DNA is TGTGCCAGCAGTTTATCGGTGGGTGACGATTCACCCCTCCACTTT. Translation: CASSLSVGDDSPLHF.